The 5 T cell receptor beta chains presented below share a single source sample, sequenced in a study of OX40 agonist ivuxolimab in advanced cancers. This table comes from immunoSEQ multiplex PCR, and its TCRdb copy is limited to in-frame clones, with some not included. The table includes some 77,000 clones, 90% detected once. Sample: CD4+ or CD8+ T cells sorted from blood, taken in a trial of the OX40 agonist ivuxolimab. The receptors come from an adult with an advanced solid tumor such as melanoma, head and neck, liver or kidney cancer.

This clone was seen a single time. J is TRBJ2-3 and V is TRBV28; D is perhaps TRBD2 (6 bases). Per the germline V gene, CDR1 is MDHEN and CDR2 is SYDVKM. CDR3 size: 13 residues. V was trimmed by 4 bases and J by 6 bases, leaving 11 bases between them. CDR3 loop: CASSYPGVDTQYF. CDR3 coding DNA: TGTGCCAGCAGTTACCCGGGGGTTGATACGCAGTATTTT.

This chain joins TRBV30 and TRBJ2-5; either TRBD1 or TRBD2 may fit D (5 bases each). This CDR3 comprises 12 residues. The ends were cut back, 2 bases at V and 4 bases at J, with 8 bases in the middle. CDR1 is GTSNPN and CDR2 is SVGIG in the germline V gene (reference sequence). CDR3: CAWSTGGETQYF. CDR3 in DNA: TGTGCCTGGAGTACAGGAGGAGAGACCCAGTACTTC. The full variable domain, in which reference TRBV30 and TRBJ2-5 provide the parts outside the CDR3, is SQTIHQWPATLVQPVGSPLSLECTVEGTSNPNLYWYRQAAGRGLQLLFYSVGIGQISSEVPQNLSASRPQDRQFILSSKKLLLSDSGFYLCAWSTGGETQYFGPGTRLLVL.

This clone appeared a single time. J is TRBJ2-7 and V is TRBV11-3, with D maybe TRBD1 (7 bases). CDR1 and CDR2 from the germline V gene are SGHNT and YENEEA. The CDR3 sequence is 16 residues long. With 5 bases removed from V and 3 bases from J, the gap between germline ends came to 20 bases. The CDR3, as DNA: TGTGCCAGCAGCCCCGGATGGGGGGCAGGGGGCTACGAGCAGTACTTC. Residues: CASSPGWGAGGYEQYF.

The chain combines TRBV11-3 with TRBJ2-5; D gene unclear. The CDR3 spans 14 residues. With 1 base removed from V and 5 bases from J, the gap between germline ends came to 11 bases. Germline CDR1 reads SGHNT; CDR2 reads YENEEA. Here the CDR3 DNA reads TGTGCCAGCAGCTTAGGGTGGTTGCGGGAGACCCAGTACTTC. Encoded protein: CASSLGWLRETQYF.

The chain combines TRBV7-9 with TRBJ2-1; no firm D call. Germline CDR1 is SEHNR and CDR2 is FQNEAQ (reference sequence). This CDR3 region has 13 residues. Trimming left V 3 bases short and J 2 bases short, with 5 bases between. The CDR3 here is CASSFGAYNEQFF. CDR3 bases: TGTGCCAGCAGCTTTGGGGCCTACAATGAGCAGTTCTTC. The entire variable domain, with the rest obtained from reference TRBV7-9 and TRBJ2-1, is as follows: DTGVSQNPRHKITKRGQNVTFRCDPISEHNRLYWYRQTLGQGPEFLTYFQNEAQLEKSRLLSDRFSAERPKGSFSTLEIQRTEQGDSAMYLCASSFGAYNEQFFGPGTRLTVL.